The present TCR beta chain was sequenced within a study of blood T cell repertoires in COVID-19. The overall study: Sources were T cells, B-cell-depleted T cells, or PBMCs; the material itself was cDNA or gDNA.

Recruited during active infection, patients (from Seattle) were subsequently followed longitudinally. Per the study methods: By means of reference gene primer amplification, nucleated cell counts were estimated. The method was immunoSEQ multiplex PCR; TCRdb's version includes in-frame clones alone and lacks a portion of them. V and J calls plus clone size are reproduced from that table; the DNA served to infer D and trimming. This sample yields 180,000 or so clones, of which around 80% are seen a single time; over 9.5% belongs to the top ten. Trimming cost V 5 bases and J 4 bases, with 15 bases left between them. Germline-derived CDR1 and CDR2 are MNHEY and SMNVEV (reference sequence). CDR3 size: 14 residues.

The chain uses TRBV27 and TRBJ2-7; D might be TRBD2 (6 bases). The material sequenced was peripheral blood. The source of this sequence is an elderly woman with COVID-19, enrolled during active disease. The CDR3 sequence: CASSPGTAKYEQYF. CDR3 nucleotide sequence: TGTGCCAGCAGTCCCGGGACTGCTAAGTACGAGCAGTACTTC.